Listed below are T cell receptor beta chains from one sample, sequenced in a study of cytomegalovirus exposure and HLA in healthy donors. Using immunoSEQ multiplex PCR, the repertoire was profiled, and TCRdb retains in-frame clones only, with some absent. The sample consists of approximately 290,000 clones, about 80% of them appearing once. Sequencing input: PBMCs. Receptor source: a girl aged 2 to 10 in good health and CMV-seronegative. Both conserved end residues are part of each CDR3. Fields, in order: D gene, clone size, V gene, J gene, CDR3 DNA, CDR3 protein. D genes are given only for firm matches. For some rows the clone size is stated as once, few or many, or as a class when expanded; others skip it.

-,-,TRBV27,TRBJ2-7,TGTGCCAGCAGCCTTTACTCCTTAGCCTACGAGCAGTACTTC,CASSLYSLAYEQYF
TRBD1,once,TRBV7-6,TRBJ1-2,TGTGCCAGCAGTGAGCGTCCGGGACAGAACTATGGCTACACCTTC,CASSERPGQNYGYTF
-,once,TRBV27,TRBJ1-1,TGTGCCAGCACCCCGCGGGGGGTTAGGACAACGACTGAAGCTTTCTTT,CASTPRGVRTTTEAFF
TRBD1,once,TRBV5-1,TRBJ1-1,TGCGCCAGCAGCTTAAATACAGGGGGCGCGGAAGCTTTCTTT,CASSLNTGGAEAFF
-,-,TRBV7-2,TRBJ2-7,TGTGCCAGCAGCTTAGCTGTACAGTACGAGCAGTACTTC,CASSLAVQYEQYF
-,few,TRBV7-9,TRBJ2-7,TGTTCCAGCAGCTTAAACCCCCAGGGCCCCCCGTACGAGCAGTACTTC,CSSSLNPQGPPYEQYF
-,-,TRBV2,TRBJ2-5,TGTGCCAGCACCGACGAAGGGGTCCAAGAGACCCAGTACTTC,CASTDEGVQETQYF
TRBD2,-,TRBV5-1,TRBJ2-7,TGCGCCAGCGCGGTAGCGGGACAATACGAGCAGTACTTC,CASAVAGQYEQYF
TRBD1,-,TRBV7-9,TRBJ1-1,TGTGCCGGAGACAGGGAGAACACTGAAGCTTTCTTT,CAGDRENTEAFF
-,-,TRBV28,TRBJ2-2,TGTGCCAGCAGTTTTGCTCGGGTGGACACCGGGGAGCTGTTTTTT,CASSFARVDTGELFF
-,-,TRBV7-8,TRBJ2-7,TGTGCCAGCAGCCGTGAACACATACCGCACGAGCAGTACTTC,CASSREHIPHEQYF
TRBD1,-,TRBV7-9,TRBJ1-2,TGTGCCAGCAGCACACGACAGGGAGGCACCCTTGGCTACACCTTC,CASSTRQGGTLGYTF
-,-,TRBV7-9,TRBJ1-5,TGTTCCAGCAGCTCCTCTACGGGACACCTCAACGCTCAGCCCCAGCATTTT,CSSSSSTGHLNAQPQHF
-,-,TRBV9,TRBJ2-3,TGTGCCAGCAGCGTGGCACAGGGACCCCCAGATACGCAGTATTTT,CASSVAQGPPDTQYF
TRBD2,-,TRBV20-1,TRBJ2-7,TGCAGTGCTCCTCGGGCTAGCGGGATATACTTC,CSAPRASGIYF
TRBD2,-,TRBV7-8,TRBJ2-7,TGTGCCAGCAGCTTAGCGCCGGCGGGAGGGCCGGAGGAGCAGTACTTC,CASSLAPAGGPEEQYF
-,-,TRBV9,TRBJ2-2,TGTGCCAGCAGCGTAGGGTCAGCGAACACCGGGGAGCTGTTTTTT,CASSVGSANTGELFF
-,-,TRBV19,TRBJ1-1,TGTGCCAGTAGTCTCAGGGCTGAAGCTTTCTTT,CASSLRAEAFF
-,once,TRBV10-1,TRBJ2-3,TGCGCCAGCAGTGAACTTAACTGCGAACTAGCTACGGATACGCAGTATTTT,CASSELNCELATDTQYF
-,few,TRBV7-9,TRBJ2-1,TGTGCCAGCAGCTTTCCCAAAGAAGGAGAGCGTGAGCAGTTCTTC,CASSFPKEGEREQFF
-,once,TRBV29-1,TRBJ2-5,TGCAGCGTGGGACGACAGGTCCAAGAGACCCAGTACTTC,CSVGRQVQETQYF
TRBD1,few,TRBV2,TRBJ2-1,TGTGCCAGCAGGGCGGGACAGGGTACGTATGAGCAGTTCTTC,CASRAGQGTYEQFF